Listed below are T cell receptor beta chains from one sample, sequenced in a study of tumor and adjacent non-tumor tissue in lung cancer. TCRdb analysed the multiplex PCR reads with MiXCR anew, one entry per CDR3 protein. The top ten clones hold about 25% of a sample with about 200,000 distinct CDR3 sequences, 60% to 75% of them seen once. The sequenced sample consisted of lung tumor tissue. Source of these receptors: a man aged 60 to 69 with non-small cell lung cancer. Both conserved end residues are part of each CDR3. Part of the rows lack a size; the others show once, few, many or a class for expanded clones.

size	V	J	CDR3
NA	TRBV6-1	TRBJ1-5	CVSSLATGDSNQPQHF
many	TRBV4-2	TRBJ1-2	CASSQVSRAEGYTF
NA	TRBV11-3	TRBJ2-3	CVSSPGTKAWGPADTQYF
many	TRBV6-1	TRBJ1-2	CASSDARNPLYGYTF
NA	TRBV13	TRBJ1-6	CAGSLREFNSPLHF
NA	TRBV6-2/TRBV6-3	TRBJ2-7	CTSRSGNSYEQYF
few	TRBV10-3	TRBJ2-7	CAISDSSYEQYF
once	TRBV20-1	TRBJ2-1	CSATSLVGSYNEQFF
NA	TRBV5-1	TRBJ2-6	CASSWGTTSGANVLTF
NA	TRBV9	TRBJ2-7	CASSVEGTGGLEQYF
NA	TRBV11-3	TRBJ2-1	CTNSLSAKQFF
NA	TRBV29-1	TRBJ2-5	CSVPGASGTKETQNF
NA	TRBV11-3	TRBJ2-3	CASSFGGSSTDTQYF
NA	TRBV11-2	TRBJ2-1	CASTEDRVSYNEQSF
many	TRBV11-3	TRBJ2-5	CASSLDKETQYF
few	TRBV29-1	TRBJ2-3	CSVTQVGDTQYF
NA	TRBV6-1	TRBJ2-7	CAISMHRGSGEQYF
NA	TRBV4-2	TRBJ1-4	CAGNHRGPKEKLFF
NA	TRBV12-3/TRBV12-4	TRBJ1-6	CASNSSGLDSYNSPFHF
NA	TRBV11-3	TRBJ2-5	CASSTSIGETQYF
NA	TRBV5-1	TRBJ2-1	CASSPPGLRYNEQFF
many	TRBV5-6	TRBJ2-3	CASSQLAGGTDTQYF
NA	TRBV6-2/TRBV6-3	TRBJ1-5	CTSGYSRGRNQPQHF
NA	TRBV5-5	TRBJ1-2	CGSSLPGRAYGYTF
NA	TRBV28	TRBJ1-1	CASSSPGQGLNTEAFF
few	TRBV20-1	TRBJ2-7	CSARESGTPLEQYF
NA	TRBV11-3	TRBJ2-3	CASSKAGLTYTQYF
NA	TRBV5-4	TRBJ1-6	CGSRAGGARDNSPLHF